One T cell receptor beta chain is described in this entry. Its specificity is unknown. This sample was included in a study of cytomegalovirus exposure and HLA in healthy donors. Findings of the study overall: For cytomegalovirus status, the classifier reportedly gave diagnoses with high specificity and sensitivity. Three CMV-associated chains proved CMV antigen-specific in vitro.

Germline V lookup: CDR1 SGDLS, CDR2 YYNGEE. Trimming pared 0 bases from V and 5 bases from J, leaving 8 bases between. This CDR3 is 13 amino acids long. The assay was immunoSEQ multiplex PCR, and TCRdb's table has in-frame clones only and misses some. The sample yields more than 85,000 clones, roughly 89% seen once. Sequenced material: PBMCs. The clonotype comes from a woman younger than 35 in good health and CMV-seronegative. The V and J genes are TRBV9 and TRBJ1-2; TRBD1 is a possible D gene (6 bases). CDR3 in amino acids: CASSVGQGYGYTF. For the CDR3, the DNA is TGTGCCAGCAGCGTAGGGCAGGGGTATGGCTACACCTTC.